Reported below is one T cell receptor (beta chain). This clonotype was counted many times. Its antigen specificity is not known. Base qualities are not at hand, and no much larger clone is one base apart. This entry comes from a study of T cells in Graves' hyperthyroidism and ophthalmopathy (dated by TCRdb to the late 2010s). Regarding the complete study: Peripheral blood samples were taken at initial diagnosis, before any treatment was given. In addition, the study compared T-cell repertoires in thyroid tissue and in blood from about 6 Graves' hyperthyroidism patients. To identify distinguishing TCR V-J signatures, a discovery cohort of some 99 patients was used, comprising 43 with Graves' ophthalmopathy and under 60 with stable Graves' hyperthyroidism. According to the paper, TCR Vbeta CDR3 sequencing was carried out on over 130 peripheral blood samples, which came from 40 to 45 ophthalmopathy, about 75 hyperthyroidism and roughly 17 progressor patients. Once sampling was done, hyperthyroidism patients were given methimazole at a starting dose of 30 mg daily, whereas ophthalmopathy patients were given high-dose intravenous methylprednisolone. Whether ophthalmopathy could be predicted prospectively was tested in an independent validation cohort made up of some 20 hyperthyroidism patients plus 17 patients who later progressed to ophthalmopathy. The approximately 95 discovery patients were divided at random into training and test sets in a 7:3 ratio.

Stable Graves' hyperthyroidism was defined as no progression to ophthalmopathy during 18 months of follow-up. Hyperthyroidism patients were newly diagnosed, with disease duration under 2 months, and aged 18 to 65 years. Patients with uncontrolled infections, other autoimmune diseases, pregnancy or lactation were excluded. Clinical symptoms, serum thyroxine and TRAb, thyroid ultrasound, and orbital computed tomography formed the basis for the diagnoses. Ficoll-Paque density gradient centrifugation was used to isolate PBMCs from 9.5 to 10 ml of fresh peripheral blood. Trizol reagent was used to extract total RNA, and RNA quality was then checked on an Agilent 2100 Bioanalyzer. Broader findings and caveats from the paper: A 13 V-J signature model separated ophthalmopathy from stable hyperthyroidism, with around 91% sensitivity and about 81% specificity in cross-validation and 80%/75% in testing. In validation, the model predicted progression to ophthalmopathy a median of 6.5 months before onset, with over 55% sensitivity and roughly 77% specificity. No statistical method was used to set the sample size in advance, and investigators knew the group allocation. Blood samples also contained most of the expanded thyroid clonotypes (frequency above 0.001), which suggests that blood repertoires may reflect thyroid immune responses.

The TCR beta CDR3 regions were amplified from RNA transcripts. The TCR CDR3 was subjected to a first round of RT-PCR using the HTBI primer set and the Qiagen OneStep RT-PCR kit. A second multiplex PCR round built the libraries, followed by size selection and purification. Paired-end sequencing of the libraries was performed with 100 bp reads on an Illumina HiSeq2000. The paper's processing steps were these. SOAPnuke was used to process the raw data, removing reads that contained adapters or uncalled bases, had a mean Phred below 15, or lacked an exact match to the constant primer or identifier. COPE v1.2.5 was used to merge high-quality paired reads, and clonotypes were defined as unique nucleotide sequences. Clonotypes were aligned to IMGT TRBV, TRBD and TRBJ reference segments using MiTCR v1.1. Only V-J combinations with frequency above 0.0001, covering 99% to 99.2% of repertoires, were analysed. The TCS score was defined as the ratio of F50 (clonal expansion) to E x V (chaos), calculated using BLOSUM62-based TCRdist between CDR3 peptides within each V-J. Welch's t-statistics and random forest reduced roughly 530 V-J features to 13, which were used in a naive Bayes classifier (R e1071). The Morisita-Horn index was used to measure how similar the thyroid and blood repertoires were. TCRdb's own reprocessing of the public reads used fastp at Q25 and MiXCR and kept productive beta chains. Each entry merges the rows of one CDR3 protein and shows their most common DNA and genes. Clone size and V and J calls follow TCRdb, not the original study. The sample table shows hundreds of thousands of distinct CDR3 sequences, and more than 30% are seen once. 7% to 10% of the sample lies in the top ten.

The source is a man younger than 35 with Graves' hyperthyroidism. Specimen: blood.

The DNA sequence is TGTGCCACCAGCAGCCTCAGTACAGGGTCTAGCAATCAGCCCCAGCATTTT. This encodes CATSSLSTGSSNQPQHF. Recombination connected TRBV15 to TRBJ1-5; a tentative D call is TRBD1 (6 bases match). V sheds 3 bases and J sheds 0 bases, leaving 15 bases between their ends. CDR1 LNHNV and CDR2 YYDKDF were looked up in the germline V gene (reference sequence). The CDR3 holds 17 amino acids from the cysteine to the phenylalanine. Only the CDR3 DNA is retained, 51 bases long and in frame from the first base. Supplemented by the reference TRBV15 and TRBJ1-5 proteins around the CDR3, the complete variable domain is DAMVIQNPRYQVTQFGKPVTLSCSQTLNHNVMYWYQQKSSQAPKLLFHYYDKDFNNEADTPDNFQSRRPNTSFCFLDIRSPGLGDTAMYLCATSSLSTGSSNQPQHFGDGTRLSIL.